Presented here are 26 T cell receptor beta chains from one specimen sequenced in a study of blood T cell repertoires in COVID-19. The protocol was immunoSEQ multiplex PCR, while the TCRdb copy is restricted to in-frame clones and leaves out a portion. The sample has approximately 33,000 clones; 78% are singletons. The sequencing input was peripheral blood. Receptor source: a man in his 70s with acute or convalescent COVID-19.

This chain joins TRBV3-1 (or the pseudogene TRBV3-2) and TRBJ1-2; TRBD1 is a possible D gene (5 bases). V was shortened by 2 bases and J by 8 bases, with 18 bases between the two germline ends. CDR1 and CDR2 from the germline V gene are LGHDT and YNNKEL (reference sequence). The CDR3 is 15 amino acids. The CDR3 DNA reads as TGTGCCAGCAGCCAAAAGCTGACCGGGACTGGGGGCTACACCTTC. Its protein is CASSQKLTGTGGYTF.

This rearrangement joins TRBV5-6 to TRBJ2-2; 9 nucleotides line up with TRBD1. The CDR3 totals 14 residues. V lost 3 bases and J lost 6; bases outside the gene matches: 3. Looked up from germline, CDR1 is SGHDT and CDR2 is YYEEEE. CDR3 in DNA: TGTGCCAGCAGCTCCGGGACAGGGTCCGGGGAGCTGTTTTTT. Translating it yields CASSSGTGSGELFF.

This clone was counted once. The chain employs TRBV25-1 and TRBJ1-2, with no clear D. Germline V gene lookup returns CDR1 MGHDK and CDR2 SYGVNS. CDR3 length: 11 amino acids. Trimming cost V 5 bases and J 5 bases, with 6 bases left between them. CDR3 region: CASSFEYGYTF. The CDR3 DNA sequence: TGTGCCAGCAGTTTTGAGTATGGCTACACCTTC.

This CDR3 is CASSLVSDRGYGYTF. In DNA form, the CDR3 reads TGCGCCAGCAGCTTAGTTTCCGACAGGGGCTATGGCTACACCTTC. The gene calls are TRBV5-1 and TRBJ1-2; 8 bases align to TRBD1. Germline V gene data show CDR1 as SGHRS and CDR2 as YFSETQ. The CDR3 extends over 15 amino acids. Trimming cost V 2 bases and J 4 bases; bases outside gene matches: 7.

This clone has more than one count but fewer than ten. The V call is TRBV18, the J call TRBJ1-6, with 7 bases aligning to TRBD1. Germline V gene lookup returns CDR1 KGHSH and CDR2 LQKENI. The length of the CDR3 is 16 residues. Unmatched junction bases numbered 16, after V lost 4 bases and J lost 13 bases. The CDR3 nucleotides are TGTGCCAGCTCACTCCAAACCCCCGCGGACAGGCTCCCCCTCCACTTT. It specifies CASSLQTPADRLPLHF.

J is TRBJ2-1 and V is TRBV15; 10 bases match TRBD2. The junction had 0 bases not matched to a gene; V was cut back by 1 base and J by 3 bases. The CDR3 covers 15 residues. Germline V gene sequence: CDR1 LNHNV, CDR2 YYDKDF (reference sequence). The DNA of the CDR3 is TGTGCCACCAGCAGAGTAGCGGGGGGCTACAATGAGCAGTTCTTC. Translated: CATSRVAGGYNEQFF. The full variable domain, completed using reference TRBV15 and TRBJ2-1, is DAMVIQNPRYQVTQFGKPVTLSCSQTLNHNVMYWYQQKSSQAPKLLFHYYDKDFNNEADTPDNFQSRRPNTSFCFLDIRSPGLGDTAMYLCATSRVAGGYNEQFFGPGTRLTVL.

The V and J genes are TRBV3-1 (or the pseudogene TRBV3-2) and TRBJ1-4, with TRBD1 identical over 7 bases. The CDR3 runs to 14 residues. V shed 6 bases and J 3 bases; nucleotides not matched to a gene: 4. Germline V gives CDR1 LGHDT, CDR2 YNNKEL (reference sequence). The CDR3 DNA reads TGTGCCAGCAGGCCTCAGGGGGCTAATGAAAAACTGTTTTTT. This translates into CASRPQGANEKLFF.

J is TRBJ1-6 and V is TRBV3-1 (or the pseudogene TRBV3-2); D gene uncertain. The CDR3 is made up of 17 amino acids. Germline lookup yields CDR1 LGHDT and CDR2 YNNKEL (reference sequence). Deletions cut 4 bases from V and 4 bases from J, with 17 bases between. Here the CDR3 reads CASSRQIDDLYNSPLHF. The CDR3 DNA follows: TGTGCCAGCAGCCGGCAAATCGACGACTTATATAATTCACCCCTCCACTTT.

The chain employs TRBV5-1 and TRBJ2-7, with 9 nucleotides matching TRBD2. V lost 7 bases to trimming and J lost 5 bases; unmatched junction nucleotides: 4. The CDR3 has 12 amino acids. Germline CDR1 is SGHRS and CDR2 is YFSETQ. The CDR3: CASRRTSDEQYF. CDR3 in DNA: TGCGCCAGCCGCCGGACTAGCGACGAGCAGTACTTC. The full variable domain, in which reference TRBV5-1 and TRBJ2-7 provide the parts outside the CDR3, is KAGVTQTPRYLIKTRGQQVTLSCSPISGHRSVSWYQQTPGQGLQFLFEYFSETQRNKGNFPGRFSGRQFSNSRSEMNVSTLELGDSALYLCASRRTSDEQYFGPGTRLTVT.

The chain links TRBV2 to TRBJ1-5; D ambiguous. The CDR3 totals 16 residues. Germline values: CDR1 SNHLY, CDR2 FYNNEI. V was pared by 3 bases and J by 0 bases, with 12 bases between. The CDR3 DNA sequence: TGTGCCAGCAGTGATAGATTGGCGGTTAGCAATCAGCCCCAGCATTTT. Protein product: CASSDRLAVSNQPQHF.

This clone was recorded a few times. This chain links TRBV3-1 (or the pseudogene TRBV3-2) with TRBJ2-5; D is possibly TRBD2 (5 bases). This CDR3 has 16 residues. CDR1 and CDR2 from the germline V gene are LGHDT and YNNKEL (reference sequence). Trimming cost V 2 bases and J 1 base, with 14 bases left between them. The CDR3 sequence is CASSQTRKRTQETQYF. As DNA, the CDR3 is TGTGCCAGCAGCCAAACCCGTAAGCGGACCCAAGAGACCCAGTACTTC.

The CDR3 bases are TGTGCCTGTCCGCGACAGGGCCGGCACTACGAGCAGTACTTC. The encoded protein is CACPRQGRHYEQYF. This chain connects TRBV30 to TRBJ2-7; 7 nucleotides match TRBD1. Germline V gene sequence: CDR1 GTSNPN, CDR2 SVGIG (reference sequence). Unmatched junction bases numbered 11, after V lost 6 bases and J lost 3 bases. The CDR3 is 14 residues long.

This clone came up a few times. V and J are TRBV20-1 and TRBJ1-5; tentatively, D is TRBD1 (6 bases). Germline V gene lookup returns CDR1 DFQATT and CDR2 SNEGSKA (reference sequence). The V and J ends lost 3 bases and 0 bases respectively, with 12 bases between them. The CDR3 contains 15 residues. CDR3 sequence (DNA): TGCAGTGCTAGTGCAGGGGCTTATAGCAATCAGCCCCAGCATTTT. Translation: CSASAGAYSNQPQHF.

The chain is built from TRBV6-2 or TRBV6-3 and TRBJ1-1; TRBD1 matches 9 bases. With 2 bases clipped from V and 3 bases from J, the junction kept 7 bases outside the gene matches. Germline V gene lookup returns CDR1 MNHEY and CDR2 SVGEGT. This CDR3 has 16 amino acids. The CDR3 is CASSYATGGVHTEAFF. Here the CDR3 DNA reads TGTGCCAGCAGTTACGCCACAGGGGGCGTGCACACTGAAGCTTTCTTT.

CDR3 DNA sequence: TGTGCCAGCAGCCCGGGGACAGGGAACGGCCCTGGGGCCAACGTCCTGACTTTC. Its protein product is CASSPGTGNGPGANVLTF. The V call is TRBV11-3, the J call TRBJ2-6; 9 nucleotides line up with TRBD1. Germline V CDR1 and CDR2: SGHNT, YENEEA. This CDR3 comprises 18 residues. Germline trimming cut 5 bases from V and 2 bases from J; bases unmatched to any gene: 10.

The chain couples TRBV18 to TRBJ2-7, with D unclear. Trimming removed 3 bases from V and 3 bases from J, with 6 bases in between. The CDR3 has 12 amino acids. Per germline, CDR1 KGHSH and CDR2 LQKENI. The CDR3 coding sequence is TGTGCCAGCTCACCTCCGAGCTACGAGCAGTACTTC. Amino acid sequence: CASSPPSYEQYF.

This clone was seen only a few times. The rearrangement uses TRBV19 and TRBJ2-7, with 7 bases identical to TRBD1. V trimming: 9 bases; J trimming: 6 bases; junction bases outside the gene matches: 11. Germline assignment: CDR1 LNHDA and CDR2 SQIVND (reference sequence). CDR3 length equals 13 residues. The CDR3 DNA reads as TGTGCCAGCCGGCCGACAGGGCAGCGCGAGCAGTACTTC. Amino acid sequence: CASRPTGQREQYF.

This clone was counted a few times. The genes are TRBV24-1 and TRBJ2-5; no firm D call. This CDR3 has 13 amino acids. V was clipped by 8 bases and J by 4 bases, with 13 bases between them. Germline V gene data show CDR1 as KGHDR and CDR2 as SFDVKD. CDR3 residues: CATTPRNGETQYF. CDR3 coding DNA: TGTGCCACCACCCCCCGAAACGGAGAGACCCAGTACTTC.

The gene calls are TRBV30 and TRBJ2-3; no clear D. Trimming left V 8 bases short and J 1 base short, with 13 bases between. The CDR3 sequence is 13 residues long. Germline V gene lookup returns CDR1 GTSNPN and CDR2 SVGIG (reference sequence). The CDR3 loop reads CAGEIRGTDTQYF. CDR3 nucleotides: TGTGCCGGAGAGATTCGGGGCACAGATACGCAGTATTTT.

The rearrangement uses TRBV5-6 and TRBJ1-5; maybe TRBD1 (6 bases). V was pared by 0 bases and J by 11 bases, with 18 bases between. The germline V gene encodes CDR1 SGHDT and CDR2 YYEEEE. CDR3 length: 15 amino acids. DNA for the CDR3: TGTGCCAGCAGCTTGGGACGCTACCCTCAGGGGTCCCAGCATTTT. It yields the protein CASSLGRYPQGSQHF.

The chain recombines TRBV5-1 with TRBJ1-1; TRBD1 might be the D (5 bases). V lost 4 bases, J lost 1 base, and 8 bases lay in between. The V gene's germline CDR1 is SGHRS and CDR2 YFSETQ. The CDR3 is 13 residues long. This CDR3 is CASSTGQNTEAFF. The CDR3 coding sequence is TGCGCCAGCAGCACCGGACAGAACACTGAAGCTTTCTTT.

CDR3 in amino acids: CASSLGPGYGYTF. The CDR3 nucleotides read TGCGCCAGCAGCTTGGGGCCAGGATATGGCTACACCTTC. V usage is TRBV5-1 and J usage is TRBJ1-2; D gene uncertain. The V gene's germline CDR1 is SGHRS and CDR2 YFSETQ. The CDR3 extends over 13 amino acids. Trimming removed 0 bases at V and 5 bases at J, with 8 bases between. Using reference TRBV5-1 and TRBJ1-2 for the parts outside the CDR3, the full variable domain is KAGVTQTPRYLIKTRGQQVTLSCSPISGHRSVSWYQQTPGQGLQFLFEYFSETQRNKGNFPGRFSGRQFSNSRSEMNVSTLELGDSALYLCASSLGPGYGYTFGSGTRLTVV.

J is TRBJ2-2 and V is TRBV5-4, with D possibly matching TRBD2 (6 bases). V lost 4 bases and J lost 1, with 8 bases in between. Germline V gene lookup returns CDR1 SGHNT and CDR2 YYREEE (reference sequence). This CDR3 spans 14 amino acids. The CDR3: CASSPGGNTGELFF. In DNA form, the CDR3 reads TGTGCCAGCAGCCCCGGGGGGAACACCGGGGAGCTGTTTTTT.

The chain employs TRBV27 and TRBJ1-5; no reliable D call. This CDR3 comprises 14 residues. Germline values: CDR1 MNHEY, CDR2 SMNVEV (reference sequence). The V gene lost 6 bases and the J gene lost 5 bases, with 14 bases spanning the gap. In nucleotides, the CDR3 is TGTGCCAGCAGCAAGGAACCGGGGTATCAGCCCCAGCATTTT. Translated, it gives CASSKEPGYQPQHF.

The J gene is TRBJ2-1, the V gene TRBV28, with D tentatively TRBD1 (5 bases). V was clipped by 2 bases and J by 5 bases, with 19 bases between them. Germline-derived CDR1 and CDR2 are MDHEN and SYDVKM. The CDR3 loop spans 17 amino acids. CDR3 coding DNA: TGTGCCAGCAGTTTAATTTCCTCGCAGGGATGGGACAATGAGCAGTTCTTC. Its protein product is CASSLISSQGWDNEQFF.

The chain employs TRBV4-1 and TRBJ2-2, with a weak D call TRBD1 (6 bases). CDR1 and CDR2 from the germline V gene are MGHRA and YSYEKL. Trimming stripped 0 bases from V and 7 bases from J, with 15 bases between. The CDR3 totals 16 residues. DNA of the CDR3: TGCGCCAGCAGCCAAGATTTCCAGGGGTCCGGCGGGGAGCTGTTTTTT. Its translation: CASSQDFQGSGGELFF.